What follows are 22 T cell receptor beta chains derived from one specimen sequenced in a study of blood T cell repertoires in COVID-19. The method was immunoSEQ multiplex PCR; TCRdb's version includes in-frame clones alone and lacks a portion of them. The sample records 250,000 to 300,000 clones, 85% to 90% being singletons. The sequenced sample consisted of peripheral blood. All receptors come from a woman aged 40-49 years who had recovered from COVID-19.

The chain couples TRBV5-1 to TRBJ2-2, with 10 bases matching TRBD1. This CDR3 is built from 15 residues. J was trimmed by 7 bases and V by 3 bases; bases with no gene match: 6. Per the germline V gene, CDR1 is SGHRS and CDR2 is YFSETQ. CDR3 sequence (DNA): TGCGCCAGCAGCTCCGGGACAGGGGTTGTCGGGGAGCTGTTTTTT. Its protein is CASSSGTGVVGELFF.

The gene calls are TRBV9 and TRBJ2-7; possible D gene TRBD2, 6 bases. CDR1 and CDR2 from the germline V gene are SGDLS and YYNGEE. Trimming shortened V by 0 bases and J by 3 bases, and 13 bases separated the two germline ends. The CDR3 totals 15 residues. CDR3 coding DNA: TGTGCCAGCAGCGTAGGGTTAGCGGAGCTCTACGAGCAGTACTTC. Residues: CASSVGLAELYEQYF.

The V call is TRBV30, the J call TRBJ1-1; TRBD1 is a possible D gene (6 bases). Looked up from germline, CDR1 is GTSNPN and CDR2 is SVGIG (reference sequence). Trimming took off 3 bases at V and 1 base at J, with 12 bases between the two ends. The CDR3 sequence is 14 residues long. The CDR3: CAWRAKGGNTEAFF. The CDR3, as DNA: TGTGCCTGGAGAGCAAAAGGGGGGAACACTGAAGCTTTCTTT.

The gene calls are TRBV19 and TRBJ1-4, with D uncertain. V shed 7 bases and J shed 8 bases, with 17 bases lying between them. This CDR3 spans 14 amino acids. The V gene's germline CDR1 is LNHDA and CDR2 SQIVND (reference sequence). CDR3 coding DNA: TGTGCCAGTACCGCGGGTTGGAGTGTGGAAAAACTGTTTTTT. It codes for CASTAGWSVEKLFF.

Here the CDR3 reads CASSRGQGDYGYTF. The CDR3 bases are TGTGCCAGCAGCCGGGGACAGGGGGATTATGGCTACACCTTC. The gene calls are TRBV4-2 and TRBJ1-2, with 11 bases aligning to TRBD1. The CDR3 has 14 amino acids. CDR1 and CDR2 (germline): LGHNA, YNFKEQ. The J segment lost 5 bases and the V segment lost 4 bases, leaving 3 bases of the junction unmatched.

The chain couples TRBV6-5 to TRBJ2-2; 7 bases align to TRBD2. The length of the CDR3 is 15 residues. Germline CDR1 is MNHEY and CDR2 is SVGAGI. J was trimmed by 5 bases and V by 7 bases; bases with no gene match: 10. CDR3 coding DNA: TGTGCCAGCAAATGGGCGCCGCGGGGGACCGGGGAGCTGTTTTTT. Translating gives CASKWAPRGTGELFF.

The chain recombines TRBV7-2 with TRBJ2-1; 13 bases map to TRBD2. V gave up 5 bases and J gave up 8 bases; unmatched junction bases: 6. Germline CDR1 and CDR2: SGHTA and FQGNSA. There are 15 residues in the CDR3. The DNA of the CDR3 is TGTGCCAGCAGCGATCGACTAGCGGGGGGCGATGAGCAGTTCTTC. It encodes CASSDRLAGGDEQFF.

This sequence joins TRBV30 and TRBJ1-1; the D gene is possibly TRBD1 (6 bases). Germline V lookup: CDR1 GTSNPN, CDR2 SVGIG (reference sequence). Trimming left V 0 bases short and J 8 bases short, with 13 bases between. The CDR3 has 13 residues. DNA of the CDR3: TGTGCCTGGAGTGTAAGGTGGGGGACAGAAGCTTTCTTT. Its protein product is CAWSVRWGTEAFF. The full variable domain, with the rest looked up from reference TRBV30 and TRBJ1-1, is SQTIHQWPATLVQPVGSPLSLECTVEGTSNPNLYWYRQAAGRGLQLLFYSVGIGQISSEVPQNLSASRPQDRQFILSSKKLLLSDSGFYLCAWSVRWGTEAFFGQGTRLTVV.

The chain is built from TRBV29-1 and TRBJ2-3; 12 bases map to TRBD2. CDR1 is SQVTM and CDR2 is ANQGSEA in the germline V gene. This CDR3 is 15 amino acids long. V dropped 1 base and J dropped 6; count of bases not matched to a gene: 5. CDR3 DNA: TGCAGCGTTGAAGCCCTAGCGGGAGGGGGGGATACGCAGTATTTT. The encoded protein is CSVEALAGGGDTQYF.

This chain joins TRBV2 and TRBJ1-2; 10 bases align to TRBD1. J gave up 6 bases and V 4 bases, and 8 bases lay outside the gene matches. CDR1 and CDR2 (germline): SNHLY, FYNNEI. This CDR3 is built from 15 residues. CDR3 DNA: TGTGCCAGCAGTGGCAGACAGGGGGCGCGGGATGGCTACACCTTC. Encoded protein: CASSGRQGARDGYTF.

The chain has TRBV2 and TRBJ1-5; 9 nucleotides align to TRBD1. V lost 6 bases to trimming and J lost 2 bases; unmatched junction nucleotides: 8. The CDR3 has 16 amino acids. Looked up from germline, CDR1 is SNHLY and CDR2 is FYNNEI. CDR3 coding DNA: TGTGCCAGCAGGCCTACAGGGGGCGTTGGCAATCAGCCCCAGCATTTT. Protein: CASRPTGGVGNQPQHF.

The V call is TRBV7-2, the J call TRBJ2-2, with D possibly TRBD1 on 6 matching bases. The CDR3 consists of 15 residues. V was clipped by 5 bases and J by 3 bases, with 13 bases between them. Germline V CDR1 and CDR2: SGHTA, FQGNSA. DNA of the CDR3: TGTGCCAGCAGCCCCTCTCCAGGGGACACCGGGGAGCTGTTTTTT. It translates to CASSPSPGDTGELFF.

The V and J genes are TRBV20-1 and TRBJ1-2; the D is unclear. This CDR3 has 11 amino acids. Germline assignment: CDR1 DFQATT and CDR2 SNEGSKA (reference sequence). V was pared by 5 bases and J by 8 bases, with 12 bases between. The CDR3 DNA sequence: TGCAGTGCTGGAGCCAGTTCGGGCTACACCTTC. It is translated as CSAGASSGYTF.

This clone showed up just once. The chain links TRBV5-4 to TRBJ2-5; 7 positions agree with TRBD1. The CDR3 is 14 residues long. Unmatched junction bases numbered 10, after V lost 4 bases and J lost 7 bases. CDR1 and CDR2 (germline): SGHNT, YYREEE (reference sequence). CDR3 sequence: CASSPGQAPGTQYF. The CDR3 nucleotides read TGTGCCAGCAGCCCCGGACAGGCCCCCGGGACCCAGTACTTC.

The chain combines TRBV21-1 with TRBJ2-7; the DNA was not used to check the table's D call, TRBD1. TRBV21-1 represents a pseudogene. The CDR3 is 15 residues long. The CDR3 reads CASSKGGQGGYEQYV. The CDR3 DNA reads TGTGCCAGCAGCAAAGGGGGGCAGGGGGGCTACGAGCAGTACGTC.

J is TRBJ2-3 and V is TRBV10-3, with a possible D match to TRBD1 (5 bases). Germline assignment: CDR1 ENHRY and CDR2 SYGVKD. CDR3 length equals 13 residues. V shed 0 bases and J shed 5 bases, with 6 bases lying between them. The CDR3 is CAISESGRDTQYF. In DNA form, the CDR3 reads TGTGCCATCAGTGAGTCGGGGCGAGATACGCAGTATTTT.

The chain employs TRBV27 and TRBJ2-1; 10 bases map to TRBD2. Germline V gene sequence: CDR1 MNHEY, CDR2 SMNVEV (reference sequence). CDR3 length equals 15 residues. Unmatched junction bases numbered 11, after V lost 7 bases and J lost 8 bases. CDR3 DNA: TGTGCCAGCACCCCGGGGGCTAGCGGGAGCTATGAGCAGTTCTTC. Translation: CASTPGASGSYEQFF.

The chain is built from TRBV7-9 and TRBJ1-1; 8 bases are a match to TRBD1. Losses at the gene ends were 1 base for V and 11 bases for J; bases not matched to a gene: 6. Germline CDR1 is SEHNR and CDR2 is FQNEAQ (reference sequence). The CDR3 is made up of 13 amino acids. The CDR3 reads CASSLGGDRRAFF. The CDR3 DNA reads TGTGCCAGCAGCTTAGGAGGGGACAGGAGGGCTTTCTTT.

The chain links TRBV7-9 to TRBJ1-6; D is undetermined. The CDR3 runs 12 residues. Per germline, CDR1 SEHNR and CDR2 FQNEAQ (reference sequence). Trimming left V 3 bases short and J 9 bases short, with 6 bases between. CDR3 loop: CASSLSLSPLHF. The CDR3 nucleotides are TGTGCCAGCAGCTTGTCCCTTTCACCCCTCCACTTT.

CDR3: CAIMGQADGYTF. CDR3 coding DNA: TGTGCCATCATGGGGCAGGCCGATGGCTACACCTTC. The rearrangement joins TRBV10-3 to TRBJ1-2; weak D call: TRBD1 (5 bases). V was cut by 7 bases and J by 6 bases, with 12 bases left in between. The germline CDR1 and CDR2 sequences are ENHRY and SYGVKD. The length of the CDR3 is 12 residues.

This chain joins TRBV10-1 and TRBJ2-5; 11 bases line up with TRBD1. Unmatched junction bases numbered 14, after V lost 10 bases and J lost 7 bases. Germline loops: CDR1 WNHNN, CDR2 SYGVQD (reference sequence). The CDR3 consists of 15 residues. The CDR3 loop reads CATLFWTGGAGTQYF. CDR3 DNA sequence: TGCGCCACCCTATTTTGGACAGGGGGCGCAGGGACCCAGTACTTC.

This clone was observed once. The chain joins TRBV2 to TRBJ2-1; TRBD2 matches at 7 bases. The CDR3 extends over 14 amino acids. The J segment lost 8 bases and the V segment lost 3 bases, leaving 7 bases of the junction unmatched. Germline CDR1 and CDR2: SNHLY and FYNNEI. DNA of the CDR3: TGTGCCAGCAGTGATGGGAGGGGAAGGGATGAGCAGTTCTTC. Amino acids: CASSDGRGRDEQFF.